This T cell receptor beta chain came from a study of PD-1 blockade in classical Hodgkin lymphoma. The repertoire was sequenced with immunoSEQ multiplex PCR; TCRdb's copy has only in-frame clones and lacks some. The sample consists of about 64,000 clones, roughly 92% of them appearing once. Described time point: cycle 4 day 1 (C4D1), after 5 to 7 weeks of nivolumab. Patients all relapsed after autologous stem cell transplantation, and there was variation in brentuximab vedotin exposure. V shed 4 bases, J shed 1 base, and the junction held 7 bases outside the gene matches. The CDR3 loop spans 16 amino acids. Germline lookup yields CDR1 MNHNS and CDR2 SASEGT. Broader study findings: Whatever underlies the repertoire differences (possibly disease activity or prior therapy) remains undefined. Complete responders' diversity at baseline resembled that of newly diagnosed patients. CD4+ but not CD8+ TCR diversity rose significantly by C4D1.

Notes on this clone: The antigen remains unidentified.

This receptor was taken from a human donor with classical Hodgkin lymphoma. The chain carries TRBV6-1 and TRBJ2-5, with TRBD1 identical over 9 bases. Sequencing used peripheral blood mononuclear cells (PBMCs), obtained before the fourth cycle of nivolumab. For the CDR3, the DNA is TGTGCCAGCAGTGTGAGGGACAGGGTGTTCCAAGAGACCCAGTACTTC. Its protein is CASSVRDRVFQETQYF.